Listed below are T cell receptor beta chains from one sample, sequenced in a study of blood T cell repertoires in COVID-19. Sequencing was performed with immunoSEQ multiplex PCR; in TCRdb, only in-frame clones are kept and a portion is missing. Found here are about 190,000 clones, about 86% of them singletons; the top ten hold roughly 25%. The sequenced sample was PBMCs or T cells enriched from blood (not recorded which). The receptors derive from a woman in her thirties or forties in a cohort exposed to, infected with or recovered from COVID-19 (not recorded which). Both conserved end residues are part of each CDR3. The D gene is left open where the match is weak. Clone size is stated in some rows and not others, as once, few, many or a class when expanded.

v_gene	abundance	j_gene	d_gene	CDR3aa	CDR3nt
TRBV5-6	-	TRBJ1-2	TRBD1	CASSFGGTGDYGYTF	TGTGCCAGCAGCTTCGGGGGGACAGGGGACTATGGCTACACCTTC
TRBV12-5	-	TRBJ2-1	-	CASGSGRAWNEQFF	TGTGCTAGTGGTTCGGGGAGAGCTTGGAATGAGCAGTTCTTC
TRBV2	-	TRBJ2-1	-	CASSQTGRSYEQFF	TGTGCCAGCAGTCAGACAGGAAGAAGCTATGAGCAGTTCTTC
TRBV7-9	-	TRBJ1-1	-	CASSLEDRRKAFF	TGTGCCAGCAGCTTAGAGGATAGGAGGAAAGCTTTCTTT
TRBV3-1/TRBV3-2	-	TRBJ1-1	TRBD1	CASSPLGGVRAFF	TGTGCCAGCAGCCCCTTAGGGGGCGTTAGGGCTTTCTTT
TRBV12-5	-	TRBJ2-1	-	CASGSFNEQFF	TGTGCTAGTGGTTCATTCAATGAGCAGTTCTTC
TRBV7-2	-	TRBJ2-5	TRBD2	CASSPLLAGEVAQYF	TGTGCCAGCAGCCCCCTCTTAGCGGGAGAAGTGGCCCAGTACTTC
TRBV23-1	-	TRBJ2-1	TRBD2	CASARLAGEYNEQFF	TGCGCCAGCGCCCGACTAGCGGGAGAATACAATGAGCAGTTCTTC
TRBV6-1	few	TRBJ1-2	TRBD1	CASSDGQGAQGYTF	TGTGCCAGCAGTGACGGACAGGGGGCGCAGGGCTACACCTTC
TRBV12-3/TRBV12-4	-	TRBJ1-1	TRBD1	CASSLAGGAFF	TGTGCCAGCAGTTTGGCAGGGGGGGCTTTCTTT
TRBV5-1	-	TRBJ1-4	TRBD1	CASSPGQGVLEKLFF	TGCGCCAGCAGCCCGGGACAGGGGGTTTTAGAAAAACTGTTTTTT
TRBV9	-	TRBJ2-7	TRBD2	CASSVGTSGSIYEQYF	TGTGCCAGCAGCGTAGGGACTAGCGGGAGTATCTACGAGCAGTACTTC
TRBV3-1/TRBV3-2	-	TRBJ1-1	-	CASLDGYGANTEAFF	TGTGCCAGCCTTGATGGATACGGAGCGAACACTGAAGCTTTCTTT
TRBV7-6	many	TRBJ2-1	TRBD2	CASSLGAGGTNEQFF	TGTGCCAGCAGCTTGGGAGCGGGGGGGACAAATGAGCAGTTCTTC
TRBV3-1/TRBV3-2	-	TRBJ2-5	-	CASSQVVMGRRETQYF	TGTGCCAGCAGCCAAGTGGTTATGGGGCGCAGGGAGACCCAGTACTTC